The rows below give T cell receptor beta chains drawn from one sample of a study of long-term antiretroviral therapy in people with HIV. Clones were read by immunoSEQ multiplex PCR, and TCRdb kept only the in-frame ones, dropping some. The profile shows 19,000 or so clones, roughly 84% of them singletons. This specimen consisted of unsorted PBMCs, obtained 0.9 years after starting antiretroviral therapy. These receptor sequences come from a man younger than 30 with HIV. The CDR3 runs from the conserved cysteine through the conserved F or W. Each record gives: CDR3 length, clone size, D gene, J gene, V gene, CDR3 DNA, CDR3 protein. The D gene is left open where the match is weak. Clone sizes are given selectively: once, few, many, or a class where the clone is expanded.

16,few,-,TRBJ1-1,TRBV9,TGTGCCAGCAGCGTGGGGTGGATACAGCAGAACACTGAAGCTTTCTTT,CASSVGWIQQNTEAFF
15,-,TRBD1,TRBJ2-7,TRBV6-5,TGTGCCAGCAGTTACTCGGGGACAGCTTACCGTGAGCAGTACTTC,CASSYSGTAYREQYF
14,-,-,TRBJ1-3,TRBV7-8,TGTGCCAGCAGCTCAGGGGACTCTGGAAACACCATATATTTT,CASSSGDSGNTIYF
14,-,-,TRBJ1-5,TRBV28,TGTGCCAGCAGTTTTAAAGGGCGCAATCAGCCCCAGCATTTT,CASSFKGRNQPQHF
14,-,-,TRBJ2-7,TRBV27,TGTGCCAGCAGTCTACTCGACCCGTCGCTTGGGCAGTACTTC,CASSLLDPSLGQYF
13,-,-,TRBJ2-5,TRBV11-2,TGTGCCAGCAGCTCCGGGGGCTGGGAGACCCAGTACTTC,CASSSGGWETQYF
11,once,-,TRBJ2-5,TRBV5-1,TGCGCCAGCAGCTTGGAGAAGACCCAGTACTTC,CASSLEKTQYF
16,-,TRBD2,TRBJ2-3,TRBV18,TGTGCCAGCTCATCGCGACTAGCGGGGGGGACAGATACGCAGTATTTT,CASSSRLAGGTDTQYF
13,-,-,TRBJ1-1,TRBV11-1,TGTGCCAGCAGCTTATTATCGGGCACTGAAGCTTTCTTT,CASSLLSGTEAFF
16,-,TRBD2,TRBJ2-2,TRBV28,TGTGCCAGCAGTGCCACTAGCGGGGGGAACACCGGGGAGCTGTTTTTT,CASSATSGGNTGELFF
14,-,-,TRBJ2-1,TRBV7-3,TGTGCCAGCAGCCTTACGGACGAAATCAATGAGCAGTTCTTC,CASSLTDEINEQFF
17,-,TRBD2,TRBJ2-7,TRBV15,TGTGCCACCAGCAGAGTCCCCATGACTAGCGGCTCCTACGAGCAGTACTTC,CATSRVPMTSGSYEQYF
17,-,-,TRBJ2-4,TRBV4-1,TGCGCCAGCAGCACTCACCCGGCCGACCTAGCCAAAAACATTCAGTACTTC,CASSTHPADLAKNIQYF
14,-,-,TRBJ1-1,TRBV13,TGTGCCAGCAGCTTAGATTCCAGGAACACTGAAGCTTTCTTT,CASSLDSRNTEAFF
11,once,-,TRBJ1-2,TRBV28,TGTGCCAGCAGTTCTGACTATGGCTACACCTTC,CASSSDYGYTF
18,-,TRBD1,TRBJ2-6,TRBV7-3,TGTGCCAGCAGCTTAGTTGGGACAGGGGCGTCCGGGGCCAACGTCCTGACTTTC,CASSLVGTGASGANVLTF
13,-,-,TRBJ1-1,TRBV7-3,TGTGCCAGCAGCTCACAACCGAACACTGAAGCTTTCTTT,CASSSQPNTEAFF
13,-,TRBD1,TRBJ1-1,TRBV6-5,TGTGCCAGCAGTGGCGGGACAGCTCATGAAGCTTTCTTT,CASSGGTAHEAFF
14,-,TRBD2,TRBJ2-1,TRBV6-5,TGTGCCAGCAGTTACTTGGGGGGGTCCAATGAGCAGTTCTTC,CASSYLGGSNEQFF
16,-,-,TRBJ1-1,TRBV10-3,TGTGCCATCAGTGAGCTCCCTGACGTACTGAACACTGAAGCTTTCTTT,CAISELPDVLNTEAFF
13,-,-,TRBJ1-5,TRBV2,TGTGCCAGCAGGCGGGGGGTGAATCAGCCCCAGCATTTT,CASRRGVNQPQHF
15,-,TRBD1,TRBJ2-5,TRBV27,TGTGCCAGCAGTTTAATTTCGGGACAGGGGGAGACCCAGTACTTC,CASSLISGQGETQYF
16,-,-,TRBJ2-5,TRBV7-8,TGTGCCAGCAGCTTAACCCGGAGGGACAGCGGAGAGGCCCAGTACTTC,CASSLTRRDSGEAQYF
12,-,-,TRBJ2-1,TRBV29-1,TGCAGCGTTGTGACCGTTTACAATGAGCAGTTCTTC,CSVVTVYNEQFF
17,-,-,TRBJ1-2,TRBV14,TGTGCCAGCAGCCAAGTTTGGTCTGGGTCTAAACTCTTCGGCTACACCTTC,CASSQVWSGSKLFGYTF
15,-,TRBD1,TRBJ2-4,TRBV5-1,TGCGCCAGCAGCTTGGCACAGGGGGGATTAAACATTCAGTACTTC,CASSLAQGGLNIQYF
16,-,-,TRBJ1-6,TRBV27,TGTGCCAGCAGTTATTTTCGGGACGCGGATAATTCACCCCTCCACTTT,CASSYFRDADNSPLHF
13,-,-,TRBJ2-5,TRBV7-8,TGTGCCAGCAGCCTTGGGTGGTTAGAGACCCAGTACTTC,CASSLGWLETQYF
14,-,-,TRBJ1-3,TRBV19,TGTGCCAGTATACCCGGAGTGCCCGGAAACACCATATATTTT,CASIPGVPGNTIYF
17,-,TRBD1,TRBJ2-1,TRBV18,TGTGCCAGCTCAGTACTCCCGGGACAGGGGATTTACAATGAGCAGTTCTTC,CASSVLPGQGIYNEQFF
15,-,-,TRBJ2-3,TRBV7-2,TGTGCCGGCATAAGCTTCCGGGACTCCTCAGATACGCAGTATTTT,CAGISFRDSSDTQYF
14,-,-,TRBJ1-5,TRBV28,TGTGCCAGCACCCCTGGGTGGCGCAATCAGCCCCAGCATTTT,CASTPGWRNQPQHF
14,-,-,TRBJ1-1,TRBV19,TGTGCCAGTAGCATGGGACTGATGAACACTGAAGCTTTCTTT,CASSMGLMNTEAFF
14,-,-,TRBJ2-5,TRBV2,TGTGCCAGCAGTGAAGATAGGGGTTTGGAGACCCAGTACTTC,CASSEDRGLETQYF
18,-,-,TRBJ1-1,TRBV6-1,TGTGCCAGCAGTGAAGCGCTAAGGCCCAACAGCCCGAACACTGAAGCTTTCTTT,CASSEALRPNSPNTEAFF
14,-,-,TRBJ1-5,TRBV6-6,TGTGCCAGCGGCCGGGGGGAATGGAATCAGCCCCAGCATTTT,CASGRGEWNQPQHF
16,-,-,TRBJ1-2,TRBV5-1,TGCGCCAGCAGCGTTAGGTATTTCCGGGACTCCGACGGCTACACCTTC,CASSVRYFRDSDGYTF